This TCR beta chain derives from a study of T cell responses to AZD1222 COVID-19 vaccine. Investigators merged groups given second doses at roughly 4 or roughly 12 weeks. Only in-frame clones appear in the TCRdb table, and some are missing; sequencing was by immunoSEQ multiplex PCR. The sample consists of over 110,000 clones, 85% to 95% of them appearing once. This clone appeared once. Its antigen remains unidentified. Overall study results and limits: Just 5 or 6 AZD1222 recipients tested seropositive at baseline.

Germline values: CDR1 ENHRY, CDR2 SYGVKD. The CDR3 spans 16 residues. J was trimmed by 3 bases and V by 6 bases; bases with no gene match: 10. The sequences come from peripheral blood, collected 28 days after the second AZD1222 dose. The sequence came from an adult who received the AZD1222 COVID-19 vaccine. J is TRBJ1-1 and V is TRBV10-3, with 10 positions matching TRBD1. CDR3 DNA sequence: TGTGCCATCAGCGGGACAGGGGAAGGCGGCGACACTGAAGCTTTCTTT. Encoded protein: CAISGTGEGGDTEAFF.